These 8 T cell receptor beta chains came from one sample sequenced in a study of T-cell memory formation after mild COVID-19. TCRdb re-derived calls from the 5' RACE reads in MiXCR, one entry per CDR3 protein. The sample consists of hundreds of thousands of distinct CDR3 sequences, 17% of them appearing once. The sample comprised PBMCs or a T cell subset sorted from them (not recorded which). The origin of the receptors is an adult woman who had mild COVID-19 (a few samples of this study predate the infection). Cell type and time point are not known.

A few counts support this clonotype. The CDR3 DNA is TGCGCCAGCAGCTCCCGACTAGACCCCACAGATACGCAGTATTTT. Translation gives CASSSRLDPTDTQYF. The V call is TRBV4-1, the J call TRBJ2-3, with D possibly matching TRBD2 (6 bases). The germline V gene encodes CDR1 MGHRA and CDR2 YSYEKL. Trimming removed 5 bases from V and 2 bases from J, with 14 bases in between. The length of the CDR3 is 15 residues.

This rearrangement joins TRBV3-1 to TRBJ1-1, with D possibly being TRBD1 (5 bases). V was cut by 0 bases and J by 5 bases, with 10 bases left in between. The length of the CDR3 is 14 residues. The germline gives CDR1 LGHDT, CDR2 YNNKEL (reference sequence). The CDR3 loop is CASSQDTDITEAFF. The CDR3 DNA reads as TGTGCCAGCAGCCAAGATACGGACATTACTGAAGCTTTCTTT.

About this clonotype itself: This sequence may be a read error, since a much larger clone differs from it by one base. Because the CDR3 is missing its conserved closing phenylalanine or tryptophan, this is likely a read error. This chain connects TRBV5-1 to TRBJ2-5; D is perhaps TRBD1 or TRBD2 (5 bases each). This CDR3 is 15 amino acids long. The V gene's germline CDR1 is SGHRS and CDR2 YFSETQ. V was shortened by 2 bases and J by 1 base, with 12 bases between the two germline ends. This CDR3 is CASSFVGDRQETQYL. The CDR3 bases are TGCGCCAGCAGCTTTGTCGGGGACCGCCAAGAGACCCAGTACCTC.

The chain joins TRBV11-3 to TRBJ1-3; D not certain. In germline, CDR1 is SGHNT, CDR2 YENEEA. The CDR3 covers 16 residues. Trimming removed 4 bases from V and 2 bases from J, with 15 bases in between. This CDR3 reads CASSSHLGSTGNTIYF. The CDR3 nucleotides read TGTGCCAGCAGCTCTCATCTGGGCAGTACTGGAAACACCATATATTTT.

This clonotype was observed a handful of times. This chain links TRBV14 with TRBJ2-1, with D tentatively TRBD2 (7 bases). The V end lost 5 bases, the J end lost 0 bases, and 17 bases lay between the germline ends. Germline-derived CDR1 and CDR2 are SGHDN and FVKESK. There are 17 residues in the CDR3. The CDR3 coding sequence is TGTGCCAGCAGCTTCGGGACACCGGGGGGCTCCTACAATGAGCAGTTCTTC. It codes for CASSFGTPGGSYNEQFF.

The chain links TRBV5-1 to TRBJ1-2, with TRBD1 matching over 9 bases. The CDR3 loop spans 14 amino acids. Germline CDR1 SGHRS, CDR2 YFSETQ. J gave up 4 bases and V 0 bases, and 1 base lay outside the gene matches. The CDR3 loop is CASSLGTGAYGYTF. CDR3 bases: TGCGCCAGCAGCTTGGGGACAGGGGCCTATGGCTACACCTTC.

This chain uses TRBV29-1 with TRBJ2-3; tentative D call: TRBD2 (6 bases). CDR1 is SQVTM and CDR2 is ANQGSEA in the germline V gene. Trimming removed 3 bases at V and 2 bases at J, with 9 bases between. CDR3 length: 13 amino acids. The CDR3 region has the DNA TGCAGCGTTGAGTCGGACTACACAGATACGCAGTATTTT. It is translated as CSVESDYTDTQYF.

The table lists this clonotype with a few counts. The chain has TRBV12-3 or TRBV12-4 and TRBJ1-2; D not certain. V shed 2 bases and J shed 2 bases, with 3 bases lying between them. The CDR3 loop spans 12 amino acids. CDR3 nucleotide sequence: TGTGCCAGCAGTTTAAGGAACTATGGCTACACCTTC. Residues: CASSLRNYGYTF.